This is a list of T cell receptor beta chains from one sample in a study of T-cell memory formation after mild COVID-19. In TCRdb, the 5' RACE reads were re-called with MiXCR into one record per CDR3 protein. Here the sample spans 200,000 to 250,000 distinct CDR3 sequences, 9% to 10% being singletons. Sequenced sample: PBMCs or a T cell subset sorted from them (not recorded which). These receptors came from a young man who had mild COVID-19 (a few samples of this study predate the infection). Cell type and time point are not known. The CDR3 runs from the conserved cysteine through the conserved F or W. A D gene is named only where the DNA matches it firmly. Clone size appears in some rows only: once, few, many, or a class for an expanded clone.

CDR3 DNA | CDR3 protein | V gene | clone size | J gene | CDR3 length | D gene
TGTGCCAGCAGCCAAGGAGGTAGAAGCGCGAAAGCTTTCTTT | CASSQGGRSAKAFF | TRBV14 | few | TRBJ1-1 | 14 | -
TGCGCCAGCAGCTCTAACGGACCGAATGAAAAACTGTTTTTT | CASSSNGPNEKLFF | TRBV5-1 | few | TRBJ1-4 | 14 | -
TGTGCCAGCACCAGGCCCGGACAGGGTGAAAATGAAGCTTTCTTT | CASTRPGQGENEAFF | TRBV12-3/TRBV12-4 | many | TRBJ1-1 | 15 | TRBD1
TGTGCCAGCAGTGCACACTGGGCAGCTCGTGGTACGCAGTATTTT | CASSAHWAARGTQYF | TRBV25-1 | - | TRBJ2-3 | 15 | -
TGTGCCAGCAGATACGGGGCACTGAGGGACACTGAAGCTTTCTTT | CASRYGALRDTEAFF | TRBV6-5 | few | TRBJ1-1 | 15 | -
TGCGCCAGCAGCCAGCCCTATTACCAGAACACTGAAGCTTTCTTT | CASSQPYYQNTEAFF | TRBV4-3 | - | TRBJ1-1 | 15 | -
TGTGCCAGCAGCCCACTGGAGGGCGCGCTGTTTTTT | CASSPLEGALFF | TRBV7-2 | many | TRBJ2-2 | 12 | -
TGTGCCAGCAGCTTGTTGCAGGGGGAGGCTGGAAACACCATATATTTT | CASSLLQGEAGNTIYF | TRBV5-6 | - | TRBJ1-3 | 16 | TRBD1
TGTGCCAGCAGTAAGGGCCCGCCCGGCTACACCTTC | CASSKGPPGYTF | TRBV6-2/TRBV6-3 | few | TRBJ1-2 | 12 | -
TGTGCCAGCGGCTCATCGGGGGGTCTGCACGAGCAGTACTTC | CASGSSGGLHEQYF | TRBV12-3/TRBV12-4 | few | TRBJ2-7 | 14 | TRBD2
TGTGCCAGCAGCTTAGCCCAAGCTGATACGCAGTATTTT | CASSLAQADTQYF | TRBV7-3 | many | TRBJ2-3 | 13 | -
TGCGCCAGCAGCTTGGAAGGGGCTACTGAGAATGAGCAGTTCTTC | CASSLEGATENEQFF | TRBV5-1 | many | TRBJ2-1 | 15 | -
TGTGCCATCAGTGAGCAGCCGGGAACGCACCTCCCTGGGGCCAACGTCCTGACTTTC | CAISEQPGTHLPGANVLTF | TRBV10-3 | many | TRBJ2-6 | 19 | -
TGCAGCGGCCGACCGTTCATGAACACTGAAGCTTTCTTT | CSGRPFMNTEAFF | TRBV29-1 | - | TRBJ1-1 | 13 | -
TGCAGTGCTGACAGACAGGGTGCAGATACGCAGTATTTT | CSADRQGADTQYF | TRBV20-1 | few | TRBJ2-3 | 13 | TRBD1
TGTGCCAGCAGCTCCAGTGACGGAGATACGCAGTATTTT | CASSSSDGDTQYF | TRBV7-2 | - | TRBJ2-3 | 13 | -
TGTGCCAGCAGTTTAGCGGACACTGAAGCTTTCTTT | CASSLADTEAFF | TRBV12-3/TRBV12-4 | many | TRBJ1-1 | 12 | -
TGTGCCACTACCGGGACAGGGGGTACCGGGGAGCTGTTTTTT | CATTGTGGTGELFF | TRBV2 | few | TRBJ2-2 | 14 | TRBD1
TGCAGTGCTAGCCAGTCAGGGGGCGCCCTCTATGGCTACACCTTC | CSASQSGGALYGYTF | TRBV20-1 | few | TRBJ1-2 | 15 | TRBD1
TGTGCCAGCGGCCGACCCTTACAGGGACAGGACTATGGCTACACCTTC | CASGRPLQGQDYGYTF | TRBV5-6 | few | TRBJ1-2 | 16 | TRBD1
TGTGCCACCAGTTTAGACAGGATGGACAATGAGCAGTTCTTC | CATSLDRMDNEQFF | TRBV24-1 | many | TRBJ2-1 | 14 | -
TGTGCCAGCAGTGTTCGGTTGAGTCAGCCCCAGCATTTT | CASSVRLSQPQHF | TRBV2 | few | TRBJ1-5 | 13 | -
TGTGCCAGCAGAGGGGATACCCACCGGGAGACCCAGTACTTC | CASRGDTHRETQYF | TRBV2 | few | TRBJ2-5 | 14 | -
TGTGCCAGCAAGGACAGGGAGGGAGAGACCCAGTACTTC | CASKDREGETQYF | TRBV2 | few | TRBJ2-5 | 13 | -
TGCAGCGTTGAAGATGGGACAGGGGCCACAGATACGCAGTATTTT | CSVEDGTGATDTQYF | TRBV29-1 | few | TRBJ2-3 | 15 | TRBD1
TGTGCCAGCAGCTGGGACAGTAACGGAAACACCATATATTTT | CASSWDSNGNTIYF | TRBV7-6 | - | TRBJ1-3 | 14 | TRBD1
TGTGCCAGCAGCCAAGGGGGGGGTGGTCAGCCCCAGCATTTT | CASSQGGGGQPQHF | TRBV3-1 | many | TRBJ1-5 | 14 | -
TGTGCCAGCTCACCCGGACTTGAAGAGACCCAGTACTTC | CASSPGLEETQYF | TRBV18 | - | TRBJ2-5 | 13 | -
TGCGCCAGCAGCGGAGACAGGGTCGCTGAAGCTTTCTTT | CASSGDRVAEAFF | TRBV5-1 | many | TRBJ1-1 | 13 | TRBD1
TGCAGCGTTGTTCGGGACAGGGGGTACGAGCAGTACTTC | CSVVRDRGYEQYF | TRBV29-1 | - | TRBJ2-7 | 13 | TRBD1
TGCAGTGCTCCGGATGGAAACACCATATATTTT | CSAPDGNTIYF | TRBV20-1 | - | TRBJ1-3 | 11 | -
TGTGCCAGCAGCTTGTCCCTTGATGAAAAACTGTTTTTT | CASSLSLDEKLFF | TRBV7-2 | - | TRBJ1-4 | 13 | -
TGTGCCAGCAGTCTGCGGACCCAAGAGACCCAGTACTTC | CASSLRTQETQYF | TRBV6-5 | few | TRBJ2-5 | 13 | -
TGTGCCAGCACCGATAGCGGGGGGCCTTACAATGAGCAGTTCTTC | CASTDSGGPYNEQFF | TRBV28 | - | TRBJ2-1 | 15 | TRBD2
TGCGCCAGCGGCGGACTAGCGGGTACCGAGACCCAGTACTTC | CASGGLAGTETQYF | TRBV5-1 | few | TRBJ2-5 | 14 | TRBD2
TGTGCCAGCACCACTGGCTACGGTCGCAATCAGCCCCAGCATTTT | CASTTGYGRNQPQHF | TRBV27 | - | TRBJ1-5 | 15 | -
TGCAGTGCTTGGGGCCACCAGAACACCGGGGAGCTGTTTTTT | CSAWGHQNTGELFF | TRBV20-1 | many | TRBJ2-2 | 14 | -
TGTGCCAGCAGTTTAATGACTAGTGCAGAGACCCAGTACTTC | CASSLMTSAETQYF | TRBV12-3/TRBV12-4 | many | TRBJ2-5 | 14 | -
TGCGCCAGCAGCTTGGAGTTTCGGGGGCGGGAGACCCAGTACTTC | CASSLEFRGRETQYF | TRBV5-1 | - | TRBJ2-5 | 15 | -
TGTGCCAGCAGCCAGACAGGGGGCGCAGATACGCAGTATTTT | CASSQTGGADTQYF | TRBV7-6 | few | TRBJ2-3 | 14 | TRBD1
TGTGCCAGCAGCTTCGCCGGGACAGAGATTCAGTACTTC | CASSFAGTEIQYF | TRBV7-2 | few | TRBJ2-4 | 13 | TRBD1
TGTGCCAGCAGTCTCGGGACAGGGGGCAACTATGGCTACACCTTC | CASSLGTGGNYGYTF | TRBV12-3/TRBV12-4 | - | TRBJ1-2 | 15 | TRBD1